This T cell receptor (beta chain) derives from a study of blood T cells in healthy people across ages. The study's findings and limits: Relative to aged donors, long-lived donors carried more naive CD4+ cells and displayed higher diversity. Lack of knowledge of donor CMV status possibly confounded expanded clonotype changes.

PCR was performed a second time for 7 to 11 cycles using a sample-barcoded 5' primer and a J-beta primer mix. Tags on each cDNA molecule came from a template-switch adaptor with 12 random nucleotides. TCRdb redid the calling of the 5' RACE reads with MiXCR, one entry per CDR3 protein. The table lists about a million distinct CDR3 sequences, roughly half of them singletons. With 1 base removed from V and 3 bases from J, the gap between germline ends came to 15 bases. The V gene's germline CDR1 is MGHRA and CDR2 YSYEKL. This CDR3 contains 16 residues. This clonotype was recorded a few times. Its antigen remains unknown. Each donor was a healthy Caucasian individual from Russia, aged roughly 6 to 90.

The TCR originated in a woman in her sixties in good health. Input material: blood. This chain joins TRBV4-1 and TRBJ1-2; D is unresolved. This CDR3 reads CASSQGAVKGYYGYTF. The CDR3, as DNA: TGCGCCAGCAGCCAAGGAGCCGTTAAGGGCTACTATGGCTACACCTTC.